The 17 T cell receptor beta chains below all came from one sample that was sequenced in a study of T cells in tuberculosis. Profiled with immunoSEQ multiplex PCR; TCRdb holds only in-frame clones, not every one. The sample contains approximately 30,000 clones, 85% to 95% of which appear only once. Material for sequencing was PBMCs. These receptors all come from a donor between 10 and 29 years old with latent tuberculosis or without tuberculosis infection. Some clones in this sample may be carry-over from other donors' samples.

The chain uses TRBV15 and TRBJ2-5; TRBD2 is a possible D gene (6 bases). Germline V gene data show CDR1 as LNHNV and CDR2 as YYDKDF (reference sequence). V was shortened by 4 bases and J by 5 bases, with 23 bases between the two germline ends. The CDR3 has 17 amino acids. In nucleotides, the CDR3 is TGTGCCACCAGCATCAAATGGCTCATCGGAGGGTACGAGACCCAGTACTTC. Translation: CATSIKWLIGGYETQYF.

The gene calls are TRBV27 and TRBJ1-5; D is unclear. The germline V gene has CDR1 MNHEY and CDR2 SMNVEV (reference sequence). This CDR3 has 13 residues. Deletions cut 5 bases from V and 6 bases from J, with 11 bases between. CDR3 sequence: CASSRSMAQPQHF. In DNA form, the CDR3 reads TGTGCCAGCAGTCGATCCATGGCTCAGCCCCAGCATTTT.

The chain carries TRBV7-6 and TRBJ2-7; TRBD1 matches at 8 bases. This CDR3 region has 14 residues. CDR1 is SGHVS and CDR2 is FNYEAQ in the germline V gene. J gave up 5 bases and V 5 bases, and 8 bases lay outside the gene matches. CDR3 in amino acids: CASSLGTGAHEQYF. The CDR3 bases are TGTGCCAGCAGCCTCGGGACAGGAGCCCACGAGCAGTACTTC.

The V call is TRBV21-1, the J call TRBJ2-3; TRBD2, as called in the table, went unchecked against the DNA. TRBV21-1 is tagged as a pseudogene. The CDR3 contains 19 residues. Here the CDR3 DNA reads TGTGCCAGCAGCAAAATCAGGACTAGCGGGGGCCCTAGCACAGATACGCAGTATTTT. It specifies CASSKIRTSGGPSTDTQYF.

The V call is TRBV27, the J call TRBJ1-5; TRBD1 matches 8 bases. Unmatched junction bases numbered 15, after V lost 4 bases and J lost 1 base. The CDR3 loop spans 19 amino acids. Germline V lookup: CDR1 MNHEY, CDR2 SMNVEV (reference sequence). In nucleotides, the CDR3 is TGTGCCAGCAGTTCTCTCGGACAGGGCTTCCCTATAAGCAATCAGCCCCAGCATTTT. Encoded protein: CASSSLGQGFPISNQPQHF.

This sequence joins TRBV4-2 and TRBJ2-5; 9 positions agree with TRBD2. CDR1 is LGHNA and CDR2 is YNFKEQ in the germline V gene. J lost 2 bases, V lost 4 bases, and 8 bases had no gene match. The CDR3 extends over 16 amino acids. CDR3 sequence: CASSPRSSGDQETQYF. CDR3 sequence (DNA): TGTGCCAGCAGCCCCCGTTCTAGCGGGGATCAAGAGACCCAGTACTTC.

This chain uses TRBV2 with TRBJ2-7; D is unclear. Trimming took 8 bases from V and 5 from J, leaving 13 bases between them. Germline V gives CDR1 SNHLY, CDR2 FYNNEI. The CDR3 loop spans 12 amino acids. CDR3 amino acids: CASLKARDEQYF. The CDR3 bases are TGTGCCAGCCTAAAAGCCCGTGACGAGCAGTACTTC.

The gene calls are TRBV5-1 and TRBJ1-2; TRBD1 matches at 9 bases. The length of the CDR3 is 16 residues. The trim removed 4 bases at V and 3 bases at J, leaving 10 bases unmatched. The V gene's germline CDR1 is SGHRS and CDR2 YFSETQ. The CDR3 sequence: CASSLRLGDRDYGYTF. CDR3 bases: TGCGCCAGCAGCCTCCGACTAGGGGACAGGGACTATGGCTACACCTTC.

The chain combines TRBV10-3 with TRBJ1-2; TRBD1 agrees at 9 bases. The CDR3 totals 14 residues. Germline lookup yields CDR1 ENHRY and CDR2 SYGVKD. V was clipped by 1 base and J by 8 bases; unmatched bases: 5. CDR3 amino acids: CAISEFDRGNGYTF. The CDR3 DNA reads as TGTGCCATCAGTGAGTTCGACAGGGGGAACGGCTACACCTTC.

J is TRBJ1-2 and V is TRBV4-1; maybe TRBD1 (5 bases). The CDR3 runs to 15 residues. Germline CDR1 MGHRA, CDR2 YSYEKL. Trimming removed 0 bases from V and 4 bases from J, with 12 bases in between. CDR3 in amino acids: CASSQDPSGGYGYTF. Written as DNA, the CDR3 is TGCGCCAGCAGCCAAGATCCGTCGGGGGGCTATGGCTACACCTTC.

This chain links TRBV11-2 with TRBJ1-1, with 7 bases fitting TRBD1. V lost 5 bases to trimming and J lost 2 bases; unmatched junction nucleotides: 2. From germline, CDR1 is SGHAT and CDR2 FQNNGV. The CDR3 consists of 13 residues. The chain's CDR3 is CASSRDSNTEAFF. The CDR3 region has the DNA TGTGCCAGCAGCCGGGACAGTAACACTGAAGCTTTCTTT. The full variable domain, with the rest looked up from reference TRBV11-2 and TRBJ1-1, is EAGVAQSPRYKIIEKRQSVAFWCNPISGHATLYWYQQILGQGPKLLIQFQNNGVVDDSQLPKDRFSAERLKGVDSTLKIQPAKLEDSAVYLCASSRDSNTEAFFGQGTRLTVV.

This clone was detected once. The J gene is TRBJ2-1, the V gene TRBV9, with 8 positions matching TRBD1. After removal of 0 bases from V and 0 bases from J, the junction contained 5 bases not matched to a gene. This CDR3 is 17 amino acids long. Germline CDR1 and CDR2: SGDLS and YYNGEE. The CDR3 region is CASSVAGTGSSYNEQFF. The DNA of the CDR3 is TGTGCCAGCAGCGTAGCTGGGACAGGAAGCTCCTACAATGAGCAGTTCTTC. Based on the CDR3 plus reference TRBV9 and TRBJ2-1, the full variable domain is DSGVTQTPKHLITATGQRVTLRCSPRSGDLSVYWYQQSLDQGLQFLIQYYNGEERAKGNILERFSAQQFPDLHSELNLSSLELGDSALYFCASSVAGTGSSYNEQFFGPGTRLTVL.

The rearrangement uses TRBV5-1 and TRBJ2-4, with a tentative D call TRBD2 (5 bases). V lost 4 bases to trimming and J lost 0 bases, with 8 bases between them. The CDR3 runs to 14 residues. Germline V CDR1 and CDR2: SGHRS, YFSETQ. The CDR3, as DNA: TGCGCCAGCAGCCCGGGGTTAGCCAAAAACATTCAGTACTTC. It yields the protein CASSPGLAKNIQYF.

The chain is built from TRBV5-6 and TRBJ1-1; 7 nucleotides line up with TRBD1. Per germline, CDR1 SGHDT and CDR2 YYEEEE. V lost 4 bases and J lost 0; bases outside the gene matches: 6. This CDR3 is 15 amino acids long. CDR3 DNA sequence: TGTGCCAGCAGCCCCACAGGGGAAATGAACACTGAAGCTTTCTTT. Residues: CASSPTGEMNTEAFF.

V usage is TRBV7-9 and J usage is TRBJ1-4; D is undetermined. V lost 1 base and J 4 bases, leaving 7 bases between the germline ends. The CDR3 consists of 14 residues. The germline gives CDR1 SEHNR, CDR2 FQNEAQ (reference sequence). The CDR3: CASSLVQYNEKLFF. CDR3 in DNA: TGTGCCAGCAGCTTAGTACAGTATAATGAAAAACTGTTTTTT.

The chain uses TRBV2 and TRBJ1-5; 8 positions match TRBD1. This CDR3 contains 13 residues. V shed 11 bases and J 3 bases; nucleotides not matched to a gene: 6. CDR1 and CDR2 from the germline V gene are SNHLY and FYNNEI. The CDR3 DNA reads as TGTGCCTCCCGACAGGGGCTCAATCAGCCCCAGCATTTT. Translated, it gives CASRQGLNQPQHF. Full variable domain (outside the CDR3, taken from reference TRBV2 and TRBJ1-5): EPEVTQTPSHQVTQMGQEVILRCVPISNHLYFYWYRQILGQKVEFLVSFYNNEISEKSEIFDDQFSVERPDGSNFTLKIRSTKLEDSAMYFCASRQGLNQPQHFGDGTRLSIL.

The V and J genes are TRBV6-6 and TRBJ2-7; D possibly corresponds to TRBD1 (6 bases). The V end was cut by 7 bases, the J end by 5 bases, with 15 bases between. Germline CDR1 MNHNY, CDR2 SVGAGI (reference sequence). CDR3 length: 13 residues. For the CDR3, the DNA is TGTGCCAGCACCTATTTGGACAGCCACGAGCAGTACTTC. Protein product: CASTYLDSHEQYF.